These 18 T cell receptor beta chains originate from one sample sequenced in a study of blood T cells in healthy people across ages. Then a second PCR, running roughly 6 to 11 cycles, was carried out with a sample-barcoded 5' primer and a J-beta primer mix. TCRdb re-derived calls from the 5' RACE reads in MiXCR, one entry per CDR3 protein. The sample carries roughly 730,000 distinct CDR3 sequences, about 61% recorded once. The sequenced sample was blood. These receptors originate from a man aged 40-49 years in good health.

This clonotype showed up many times. The chain uses TRBV29-1 and TRBJ2-5; D might be TRBD1 or TRBD2, each matching 5 bases. CDR1 SQVTM and CDR2 ANQGSEA come from the germline V gene. The CDR3 extends over 18 amino acids. Trimming left V 7 bases short and J 2 bases short, with 29 bases between. The CDR3 nucleotides read TGCAGCGCTAGGTGGTTTGAGGGACCGCCCCGAGGACAAGAGACCCAGTACTTC. Its protein is CSARWFEGPPRGQETQYF.

The chain carries TRBV7-2 and TRBJ1-2; tentatively, D is TRBD1 (6 bases). There are 15 residues in the CDR3. CDR1 and CDR2 (germline): SGHTA, FQGNSA. Trimming took off 5 bases at V and 6 bases at J, with 19 bases between the two ends. The CDR3 spells CASSVSPARGHGYTF. CDR3 DNA sequence: TGTGCCAGCAGCGTTAGCCCGGCCAGGGGTCATGGCTACACCTTC. The variable domain in full, completed from reference TRBV7-2 and TRBJ1-2, reads GAGVSQSPSNKVTEKGKDVELRCDPISGHTALYWYRQSLGQGLEFLIYFQGNSAPDKSGLPSDRFSAERTGGSVSTLTIQRTQQEDSAVYLCASSVSPARGHGYTFGSGTRLTVV.

The chain combines TRBV6-1 with TRBJ1-2; tentative D call: TRBD1 (5 bases). V lost 4 bases, J lost 0 bases, and 15 bases lay in between. Germline-derived CDR1 and CDR2 are MNHNS and SASEGT. This CDR3 comprises 16 residues. In nucleotides, the CDR3 is TGTGCCAGCAGTGCTCTCTCTGGGACGGCTAACTATGGCTACACCTTC. It specifies CASSALSGTANYGYTF.

The chain joins TRBV6-2 or TRBV6-3 to TRBJ2-7; TRBD1 might be the D (5 bases). Trimming pared 5 bases from V and 2 bases from J, leaving 10 bases between. The CDR3 spans 13 residues. CDR1 MNHEY and CDR2 SVGEGT come from the germline V gene. The DNA of the CDR3 is TGTGCCAGCAGTGACAGCAACCCCTACGAGCAGTACTTC. This codes for CASSDSNPYEQYF.

The chain joins TRBV12-5 to TRBJ1-2, with D possibly matching TRBD1 (6 bases). Trimming took 5 bases from V and 4 from J, leaving 17 bases between them. The CDR3 consists of 15 residues. Germline V gene sequence: CDR1 LGHNT, CDR2 FRNRAP. Written as DNA, the CDR3 is TGTGCTAGTGGTCACTCGGGAAACAGGGCCTATGGCTACACCTTC. Protein product: CASGHSGNRAYGYTF.

The chain employs TRBV29-1 and TRBJ2-2; the D gene is possibly TRBD2 (6 bases). The ends were cut back, 6 bases at V and 1 base at J, with 12 bases in the middle. This CDR3 region has 14 residues. Per the germline V gene, CDR1 is SQVTM and CDR2 is ANQGSEA. CDR3 DNA sequence: TGCAGCGTGACGGGACTTATGAACACCGGGGAGCTGTTTTTT. Translation gives CSVTGLMNTGELFF.

A few counts support this clonotype. The rearrangement joins TRBV29-1 to TRBJ2-3, with D possibly matching TRBD2 (6 bases). Germline V gene lookup returns CDR1 SQVTM and CDR2 ANQGSEA. The CDR3 extends over 13 amino acids. Trimming removed 7 bases at V and 2 bases at J, with 13 bases between. The DNA of the CDR3 is TGCAGCGCGGCGGAGGGGAACACAGATACGCAGTATTTT. Its protein is CSAAEGNTDTQYF.

This rearrangement joins TRBV6-1 to TRBJ2-3, with TRBD2 matching over 12 bases. CDR1 is MNHNS and CDR2 is SASEGT in the germline V gene. V was clipped by 2 bases and J by 0 bases; unmatched bases: 3. This CDR3 is 17 amino acids long. In nucleotides, the CDR3 is TGTGCCAGCAGTGAAACTAGCGGGAGGACTAGCACAGATACGCAGTATTTT. Encoded protein: CASSETSGRTSTDTQYF.

The chain's CDR3 is CASSPGLAGREQFF. CDR3 nucleotide sequence: TGTGCCAGCAGTCCGGGACTAGCGGGGAGAGAGCAGTTCTTC. V usage is TRBV27 and J usage is TRBJ2-1; 13 bases agree with TRBD2. After removal of 5 bases from V and 10 bases from J, the junction contained 5 bases not matched to a gene. CDR1 and CDR2 (germline): MNHEY, SMNVEV (reference sequence). The CDR3 is 14 residues long.

The chain combines TRBV5-1 with TRBJ2-7; TRBD1 might be the D (6 bases). Looked up from germline, CDR1 is SGHRS and CDR2 is YFSETQ. With 4 bases removed from V and 3 bases from J, the gap between germline ends came to 14 bases. The CDR3 has 14 amino acids. The CDR3 loop is CASSKETGHYEQYF. CDR3 nucleotide sequence: TGCGCCAGCAGCAAGGAGACAGGACACTACGAGCAGTACTTC.

This chain connects TRBV6-2 or TRBV6-3 to TRBJ1-1; a weak D match, TRBD1 (5 bases). V lost 6 bases and J lost 1, with 12 bases in between. In germline, CDR1 is MNHEY, CDR2 SVGEGT. The CDR3 totals 14 residues. The CDR3 is CASRFLGGNTEAFF. The CDR3 DNA sequence: TGTGCCAGCAGATTTCTGGGGGGGAACACTGAAGCTTTCTTT.

CDR3 bases: TGCAGCGTTCTGACAGGGTCGAGCGGCTACAATGAGCAGTTCTTC. Protein sequence: CSVLTGSSGYNEQFF. The chain links TRBV29-1 to TRBJ2-1, with TRBD1 matching over 7 bases. Germline V gene data show CDR1 as SQVTM and CDR2 as ANQGSEA. V lost 5 bases and J lost 3; bases outside the gene matches: 10. The CDR3 length is 15 residues.

The V gene is TRBV18, the J gene TRBJ2-5, with 10 positions matching TRBD1. J was trimmed by 5 bases and V by 6 bases; bases with no gene match: 6. Per germline, CDR1 KGHSH and CDR2 LQKENI. The CDR3 is 14 residues long. The CDR3 DNA is TGTGCCAGCTCCGGGAGACAGGGGGCCGAGACCCAGTACTTC. Translation gives CASSGRQGAETQYF. The full variable domain, with the rest looked up from reference TRBV18 and TRBJ2-5, is NAGVMQNPRHLVRRRGQEARLRCSPMKGHSHVYWYRQLPEEGLKFMVYLQKENIIDESGMPKERFSAEFPKEGPSILRIQQVVRGDSAAYFCASSGRQGAETQYFGPGTRLLVL.

The CDR3 reads CAVWAKFEQYF. CDR3 nucleotides: TGTGCCGTTTGGGCCAAATTCGAGCAGTACTTC. The rearrangement joins TRBV27 to TRBJ2-7; D unresolved. Germline V gives CDR1 MNHEY, CDR2 SMNVEV (reference sequence). The germline V and J ends were trimmed by 11 bases and 6 bases, with 14 bases remaining between them. This CDR3 is 11 amino acids long.

This chain connects TRBV9 to TRBJ2-3, with D maybe TRBD2 (5 bases). CDR1 SGDLS and CDR2 YYNGEE come from the germline V gene. CDR3 length: 15 amino acids. Trimming stripped 4 bases from V and 5 bases from J, with 17 bases between. In nucleotides, the CDR3 is TGTGCCAGCAGCTCGGGGTTTCGGTCGGGAGATACGCAGTATTTT. It specifies CASSSGFRSGDTQYF.

The chain is built from TRBV5-4 and TRBJ2-5, with TRBD2 identical over 8 bases. Germline lookup yields CDR1 SGHNT and CDR2 YYREEE (reference sequence). The CDR3 extends over 14 amino acids. V shed 0 bases and J 13 bases; nucleotides not matched to a gene: 11. CDR3 DNA: TGTGCCAGCAGCTTGGAGCGTGGTAGCGGGGAGGCGTACTTC. It specifies CASSLERGSGEAYF.

The CDR3 protein is CATSGKNTEAFF. Written as DNA, the CDR3 is TGTGCCACTTCCGGGAAAAACACTGAAGCTTTCTTT. The chain links TRBV6-1 to TRBJ1-1; D is ambiguous. The CDR3 totals 12 residues. V gave up 10 bases and J gave up 2 bases, with 11 bases separating them. Germline V gene data show CDR1 as MNHNS and CDR2 as SASEGT.

The V and J genes are TRBV7-2 and TRBJ2-5; TRBD1 or TRBD2 may be the D gene (5 bases each). The CDR3 sequence is 15 residues long. Germline values: CDR1 SGHTA, CDR2 FQGNSA. The V gene lost 6 bases and the J gene lost 2 bases, with 16 bases spanning the gap. Here the CDR3 reads CASRVGAERQETQYF. For the CDR3, the DNA is TGTGCCAGCAGGGTCGGGGCGGAACGACAAGAGACCCAGTACTTC.